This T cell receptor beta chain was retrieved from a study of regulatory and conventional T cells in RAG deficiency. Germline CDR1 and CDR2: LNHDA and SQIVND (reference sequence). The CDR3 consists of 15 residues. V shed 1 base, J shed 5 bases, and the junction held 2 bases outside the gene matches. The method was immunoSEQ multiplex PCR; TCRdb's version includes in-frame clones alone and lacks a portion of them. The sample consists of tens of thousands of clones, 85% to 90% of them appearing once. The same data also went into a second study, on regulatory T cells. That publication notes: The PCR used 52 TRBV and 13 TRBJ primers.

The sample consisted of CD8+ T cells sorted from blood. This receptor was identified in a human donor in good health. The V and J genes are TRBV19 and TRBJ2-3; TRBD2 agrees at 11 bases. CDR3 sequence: CASSIGGLAVDTQYF. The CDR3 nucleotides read TGTGCCAGTAGTATAGGGGGACTAGCGGTAGATACGCAGTATTTT.